These T cell receptor beta chains were read from a single sample in a study of cytomegalovirus exposure and HLA in healthy donors. Sequencing used immunoSEQ multiplex PCR; TCRdb keeps in-frame clones, though not all of them. This table holds 35,000 to 40,000 clones, 74% found once. The specimen sequenced was PBMCs. These receptors were taken from a man aged 30 to 39 in good health and CMV-seronegative. The CDR3 runs from the conserved cysteine through the conserved F or W. D genes are given only for firm matches. Not all rows give a size; the values are once, few, many and, for expanded clones, a class.

D	V	size	J	DNA	CDR3
TRBD1	TRBV25-1	-	TRBJ2-1	TGTGCCAGCAGTGACGGGACAGGGAGTGTGGTATTCAATGAGCAGTTCTTC	CASSDGTGSVVFNEQFF
TRBD2	TRBV4-2	few	TRBJ2-5	TGTGCCAGCAGCCAAGATCCAAGCGGGGGAGGGGAGACCCAGTACTTC	CASSQDPSGGGETQYF
TRBD2	TRBV5-4	once	TRBJ2-1	TGTGCCAGCAGCTTGTCCTCTCTAGCGGGGATCTACAATGAGCAGTTCTTC	CASSLSSLAGIYNEQFF
-	TRBV6-5	-	TRBJ1-5	TGTGCCAGCACCTCCGGGACACGTAGCAATCAGCCCCAGCATTTT	CASTSGTRSNQPQHF
-	TRBV28	-	TRBJ1-1	TGTGCCAGCAGTTTTTTCTCGACTGAAGCTTTCTTT	CASSFFSTEAFF
-	TRBV30	-	TRBJ1-5	TGTGCCTGGAGTACCCACGCGGTTGGTCAGCCCCAGCATTTT	CAWSTHAVGQPQHF
-	TRBV9	-	TRBJ2-2	TGTGCCAGCAGCGTAGCCCCCTCAGGGTCCGGGGAGCTGTTTTTT	CASSVAPSGSGELFF
-	TRBV7-3	-	TRBJ2-3	TGTGCCAGCAGCCCAAACGCTCTAGATAATACGCAGTATTTT	CASSPNALDNTQYF
-	TRBV21-1	-	TRBJ2-7	TGTGCCAGCAGCAAAGCGGACAGGGTCTATCCCTACGAGCAGTACTTC	CASSKADRVYPYEQYF
-	TRBV5-1	-	TRBJ1-6	TGCGCCAGCAGCTTGACTACGGGGAATTCACCCCTCCACTTT	CASSLTTGNSPLHF
-	TRBV19	few	TRBJ1-3	TGTGCCAGTACCCCACGTCGAGAGTTTTCATCTGGAAACACCATATATTTT	CASTPRREFSSGNTIYF